This record concerns one TCR beta chain sequence. Its matching antigen is unknown. Expressed TCRB transcripts got sequenced, as all isolated RNA was reverse transcribed. The data were produced by immunoSEQ multiplex PCR, yet TCRdb's version contains in-frame clones alone and is incomplete. The repertoire holds about 370,000 clones, roughly 9.8% seen once, with about 0.6% in the top ten. The V end was cut by 5 bases, the J end by 0 bases, with 11 bases between. The CDR3 is 15 amino acids. The germline gives CDR1 SGHTA, CDR2 FQGNSA. These data belong to a study of beta chain features in type 1 diabetes. Study-level results: Across all four CD4+ subsets, people with type 1 diabetes showed modestly shorter TCRB CDR3s.

V is TRBV7-2 and J is TRBJ1-5, with D maybe TRBD1 (5 bases). This clonotype was obtained from a man aged 30 to 45 with type 1 diabetes. Sequenced sample: central memory CD4+ T cells from blood. The CDR3 spells CASSVGAHSNQPQHF. The CDR3 DNA is TGTGCCAGCAGCGTTGGGGCCCATAGCAATCAGCCCCAGCATTTT.